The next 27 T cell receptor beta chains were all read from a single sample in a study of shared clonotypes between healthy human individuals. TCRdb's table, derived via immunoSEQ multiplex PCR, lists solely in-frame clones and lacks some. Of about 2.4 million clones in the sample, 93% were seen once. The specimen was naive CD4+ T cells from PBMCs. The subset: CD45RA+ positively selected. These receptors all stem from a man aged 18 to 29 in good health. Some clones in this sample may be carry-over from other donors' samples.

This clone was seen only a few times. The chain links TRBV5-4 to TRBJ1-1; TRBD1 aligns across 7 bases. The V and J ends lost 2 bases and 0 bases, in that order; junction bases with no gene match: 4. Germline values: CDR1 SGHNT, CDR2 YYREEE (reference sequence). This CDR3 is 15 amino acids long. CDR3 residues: CASSFRTGMNTEAFF. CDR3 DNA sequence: TGTGCCAGCAGCTTCCGGACAGGAATGAACACTGAAGCTTTCTTT.

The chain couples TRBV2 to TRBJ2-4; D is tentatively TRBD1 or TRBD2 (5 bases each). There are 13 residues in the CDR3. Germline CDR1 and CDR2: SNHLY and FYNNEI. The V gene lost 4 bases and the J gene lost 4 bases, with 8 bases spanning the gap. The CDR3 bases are TGTGCCAGCAGTGGGGACGGAAAAAACATTCAGTACTTC. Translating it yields CASSGDGKNIQYF.

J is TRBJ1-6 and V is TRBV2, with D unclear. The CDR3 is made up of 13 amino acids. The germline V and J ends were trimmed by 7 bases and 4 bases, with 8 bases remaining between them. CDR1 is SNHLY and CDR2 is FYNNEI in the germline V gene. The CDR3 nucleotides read TGTGCCAGCACTGAGACGTATAATTCACCCCTCCACTTT. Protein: CASTETYNSPLHF. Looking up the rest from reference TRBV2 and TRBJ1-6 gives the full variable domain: EPEVTQTPSHQVTQMGQEVILRCVPISNHLYFYWYRQILGQKVEFLVSFYNNEISEKSEIFDDQFSVERPDGSNFTLKIRSTKLEDSAMYFCASTETYNSPLHFGNGTRLTVT.

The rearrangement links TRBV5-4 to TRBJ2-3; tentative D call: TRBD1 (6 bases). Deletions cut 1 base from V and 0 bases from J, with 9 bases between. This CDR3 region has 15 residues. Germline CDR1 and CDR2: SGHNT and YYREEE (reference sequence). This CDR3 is CASSLIDRSTDTQYF. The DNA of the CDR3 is TGTGCCAGCAGCTTGATAGACAGGAGCACAGATACGCAGTATTTT.

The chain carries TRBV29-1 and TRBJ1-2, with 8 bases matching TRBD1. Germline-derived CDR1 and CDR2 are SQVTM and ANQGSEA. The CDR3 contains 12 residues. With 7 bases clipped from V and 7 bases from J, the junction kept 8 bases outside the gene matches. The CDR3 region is CSAYSGGRGYTF. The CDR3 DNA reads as TGCAGCGCATACTCAGGGGGCCGTGGCTACACCTTC.

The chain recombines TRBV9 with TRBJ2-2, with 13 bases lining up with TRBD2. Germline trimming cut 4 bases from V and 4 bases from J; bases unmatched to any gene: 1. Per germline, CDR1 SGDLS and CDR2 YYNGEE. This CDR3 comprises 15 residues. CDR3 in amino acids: CASSWTSGSTGELFF. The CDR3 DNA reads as TGTGCCAGCAGCTGGACTAGCGGGAGCACCGGGGAGCTGTTTTTT.

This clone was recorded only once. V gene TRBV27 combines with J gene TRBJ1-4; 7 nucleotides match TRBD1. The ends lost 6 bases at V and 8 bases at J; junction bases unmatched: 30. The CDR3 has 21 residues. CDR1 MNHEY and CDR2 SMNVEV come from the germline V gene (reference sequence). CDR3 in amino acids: CASRRRIHAGQLNEAPEKLFF. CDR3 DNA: TGTGCCAGCAGGCGTAGAATCCATGCGGGACAGTTAAATGAGGCGCCAGAAAAACTGTTTTTT.

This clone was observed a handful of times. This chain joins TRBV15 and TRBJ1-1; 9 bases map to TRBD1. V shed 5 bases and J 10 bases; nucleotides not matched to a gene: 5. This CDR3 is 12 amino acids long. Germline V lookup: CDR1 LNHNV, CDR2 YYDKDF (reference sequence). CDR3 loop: CATSGLTGGAFF. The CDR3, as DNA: TGTGCCACCAGCGGCTTGACAGGGGGAGCTTTCTTT.

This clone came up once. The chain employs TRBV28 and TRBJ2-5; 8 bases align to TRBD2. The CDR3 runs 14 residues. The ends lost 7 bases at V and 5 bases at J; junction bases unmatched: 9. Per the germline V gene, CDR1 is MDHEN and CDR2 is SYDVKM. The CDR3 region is CASTWVAGSETQYF. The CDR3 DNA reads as TGTGCCAGCACCTGGGTAGCGGGGTCTGAGACCCAGTACTTC.

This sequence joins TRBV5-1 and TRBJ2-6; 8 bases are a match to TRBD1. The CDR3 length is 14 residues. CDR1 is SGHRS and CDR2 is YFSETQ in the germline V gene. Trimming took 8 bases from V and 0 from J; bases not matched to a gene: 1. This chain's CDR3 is CASTGGSGANVLTF. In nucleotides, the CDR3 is TGCGCCAGTACAGGGGGCTCTGGGGCCAACGTCCTGACTTTC.

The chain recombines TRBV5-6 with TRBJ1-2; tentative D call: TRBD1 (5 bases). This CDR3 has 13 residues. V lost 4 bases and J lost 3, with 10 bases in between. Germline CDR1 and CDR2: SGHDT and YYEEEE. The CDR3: CASSLRDDYGYTF. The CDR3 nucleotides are TGTGCCAGCAGCCTCCGGGACGACTATGGCTACACCTTC.

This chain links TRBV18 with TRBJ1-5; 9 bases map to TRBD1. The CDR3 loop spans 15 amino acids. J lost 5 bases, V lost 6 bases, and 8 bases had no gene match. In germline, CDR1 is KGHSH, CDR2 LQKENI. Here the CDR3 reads CASSPEQGAYQPQHF. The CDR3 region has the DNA TGTGCCAGCTCTCCCGAACAGGGGGCCTATCAGCCCCAGCATTTT.

CDR3 sequence: CASSERSPYFAGTETQYF. For the CDR3, the DNA is TGTGCCAGCAGTGAAAGGTCCCCTTATTTTGCGGGTACAGAGACCCAGTACTTC. The rearrangement joins TRBV6-1 to TRBJ2-5; maybe TRBD2 (5 bases). CDR3 length equals 18 residues. Germline lookup yields CDR1 MNHNS and CDR2 SASEGT. The V gene lost 2 bases and the J gene lost 4 bases, with 23 bases spanning the gap.

The CDR3 spells CASSIERGPHEQYF. DNA for the CDR3: TGTGCCAGTAGTATTGAGAGAGGTCCCCACGAGCAGTACTTC. V is TRBV19 and J is TRBJ2-7; no reliable D call. The V gene lost 3 bases and the J gene lost 5 bases, with 14 bases spanning the gap. Germline V gene lookup returns CDR1 LNHDA and CDR2 SQIVND (reference sequence). The CDR3 consists of 14 residues.

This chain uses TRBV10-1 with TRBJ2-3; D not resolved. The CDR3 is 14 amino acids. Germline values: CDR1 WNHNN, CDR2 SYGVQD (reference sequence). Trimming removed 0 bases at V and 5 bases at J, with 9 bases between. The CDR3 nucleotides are TGCGCCAGCAGTGAGTCGGGGTTAAAAGATACGCAGTATTTT. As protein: CASSESGLKDTQYF.

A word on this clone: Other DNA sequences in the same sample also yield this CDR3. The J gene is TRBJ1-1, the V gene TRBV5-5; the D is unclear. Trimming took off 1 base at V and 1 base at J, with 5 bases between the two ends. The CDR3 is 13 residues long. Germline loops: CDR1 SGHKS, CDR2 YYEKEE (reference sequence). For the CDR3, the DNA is TGTGCCAGCAGCTTGCAAGGGAACACTGAAGCTTTCTTT. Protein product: CASSLQGNTEAFF. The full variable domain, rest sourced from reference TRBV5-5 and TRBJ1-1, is DAGVTQSPTHLIKTRGQQVTLRCSPISGHKSVSWYQQVLGQGPQFIFQYYEKEERGRGNFPDRFSARQFPNYSSELNVNALLLGDSALYLCASSLQGNTEAFFGQGTRLTVV.

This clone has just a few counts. The CDR3 nucleotides read TGTGCCAGCAGTACGCCTCAGGGGAGCAATCAGCCCCAGCATTTT. This codes for CASSTPQGSNQPQHF. The genes are TRBV28 and TRBJ1-5; the D gene is possibly TRBD1 (6 bases). V was clipped by 5 bases and J by 1 base, with 12 bases between them. The CDR3 contains 15 residues. Germline loops: CDR1 MDHEN, CDR2 SYDVKM. The variable domain in full, with the rest retrieved from reference TRBV28 and TRBJ1-5, is DVKVTQSSRYLVKRTGEKVFLECVQDMDHENMFWYRQDPGLGLRLIYFSYDVKMKEKGDIPEGYSVSREKKERFSLILESASTNQTSMYLCASSTPQGSNQPQHFGDGTRLSIL.

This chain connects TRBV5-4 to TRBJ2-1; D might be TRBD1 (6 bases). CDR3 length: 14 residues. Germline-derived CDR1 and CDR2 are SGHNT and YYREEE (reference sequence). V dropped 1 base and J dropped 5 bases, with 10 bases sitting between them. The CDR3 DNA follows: TGTGCCAGCAGCTTGAACGGACAGCACAATGAGCAGTTCTTC. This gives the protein CASSLNGQHNEQFF.

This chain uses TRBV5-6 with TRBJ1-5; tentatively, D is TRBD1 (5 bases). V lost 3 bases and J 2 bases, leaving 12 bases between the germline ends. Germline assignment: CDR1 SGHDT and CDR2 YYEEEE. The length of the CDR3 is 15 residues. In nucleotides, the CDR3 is TGTGCCAGCAGCTGGGGGGGTGGCGGCAATCAGCCCCAGCATTTT. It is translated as CASSWGGGGNQPQHF.

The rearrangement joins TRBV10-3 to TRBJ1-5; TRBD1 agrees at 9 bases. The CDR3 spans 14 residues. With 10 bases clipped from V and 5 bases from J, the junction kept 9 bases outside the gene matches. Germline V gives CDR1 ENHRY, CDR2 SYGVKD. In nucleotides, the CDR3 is TGTGCCAGCCGCGGGACAGGGCCTGATCAGCCCCAGCATTTT. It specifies CASRGTGPDQPQHF.

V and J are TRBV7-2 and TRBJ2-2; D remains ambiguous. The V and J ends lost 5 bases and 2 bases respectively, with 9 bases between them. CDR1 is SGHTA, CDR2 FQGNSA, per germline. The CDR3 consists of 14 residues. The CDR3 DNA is TGTGCCAGCAGCCCCTCCGACAACACCGGGGAGCTGTTTTTT. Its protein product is CASSPSDNTGELFF.

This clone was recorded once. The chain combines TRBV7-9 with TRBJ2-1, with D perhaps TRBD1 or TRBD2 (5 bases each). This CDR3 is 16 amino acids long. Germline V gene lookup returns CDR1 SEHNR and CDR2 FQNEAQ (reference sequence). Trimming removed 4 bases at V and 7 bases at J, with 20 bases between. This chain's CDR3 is CASSSRTGTQGNEQFF. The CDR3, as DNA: TGTGCCAGCAGCTCGAGAACCGGGACCCAAGGGAATGAGCAGTTCTTC. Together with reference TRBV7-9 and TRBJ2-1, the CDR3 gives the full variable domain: DTGVSQNPRHKITKRGQNVTFRCDPISEHNRLYWYRQTLGQGPEFLTYFQNEAQLEKSRLLSDRFSAERPKGSFSTLEIQRTEQGDSAMYLCASSSRTGTQGNEQFFGPGTRLTVL.

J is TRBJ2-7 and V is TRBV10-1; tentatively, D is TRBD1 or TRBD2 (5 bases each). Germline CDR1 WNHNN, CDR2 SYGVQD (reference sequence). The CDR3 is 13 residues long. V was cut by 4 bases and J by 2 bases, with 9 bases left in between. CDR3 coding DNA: TGCGCCAGCAGTGTTGGGACCACCTACGAGCAGTACTTC. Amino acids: CASSVGTTYEQYF.

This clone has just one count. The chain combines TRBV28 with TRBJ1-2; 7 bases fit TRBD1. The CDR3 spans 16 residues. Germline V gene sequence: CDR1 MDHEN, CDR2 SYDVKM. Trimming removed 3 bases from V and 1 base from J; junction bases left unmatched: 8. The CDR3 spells CASSFPGQAFNYGYTF. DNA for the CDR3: TGTGCCAGCAGTTTCCCAGGACAGGCCTTTAACTATGGCTACACCTTC.

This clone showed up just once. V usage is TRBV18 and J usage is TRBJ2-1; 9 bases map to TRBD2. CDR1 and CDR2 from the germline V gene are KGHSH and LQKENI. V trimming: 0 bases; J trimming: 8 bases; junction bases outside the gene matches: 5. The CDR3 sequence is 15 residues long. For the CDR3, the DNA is TGTGCCAGCTCACCACCCAGCGGGAGGCCCCATGAGCAGTTCTTC. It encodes CASSPPSGRPHEQFF. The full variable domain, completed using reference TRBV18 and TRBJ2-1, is NAGVMQNPRHLVRRRGQEARLRCSPMKGHSHVYWYRQLPEEGLKFMVYLQKENIIDESGMPKERFSAEFPKEGPSILRIQQVVRGDSAAYFCASSPPSGRPHEQFFGPGTRLTVL.

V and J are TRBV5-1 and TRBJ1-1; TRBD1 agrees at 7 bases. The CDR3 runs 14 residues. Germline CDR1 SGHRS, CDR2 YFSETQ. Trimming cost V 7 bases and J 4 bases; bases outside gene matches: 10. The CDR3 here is CASGQGEDFTEAFF. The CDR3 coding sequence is TGCGCCAGCGGTCAGGGGGAGGACTTCACTGAAGCTTTCTTT.

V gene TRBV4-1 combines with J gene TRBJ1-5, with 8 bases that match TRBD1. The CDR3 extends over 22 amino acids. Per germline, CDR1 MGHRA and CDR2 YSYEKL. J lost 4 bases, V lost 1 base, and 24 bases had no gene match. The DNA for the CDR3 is TGCGCCAGCAGCCAAGTCACACCCCTGGTGGGGACAGGCTCCTTAGGGAATCAGCCCCAGCATTTT. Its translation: CASSQVTPLVGTGSLGNQPQHF.